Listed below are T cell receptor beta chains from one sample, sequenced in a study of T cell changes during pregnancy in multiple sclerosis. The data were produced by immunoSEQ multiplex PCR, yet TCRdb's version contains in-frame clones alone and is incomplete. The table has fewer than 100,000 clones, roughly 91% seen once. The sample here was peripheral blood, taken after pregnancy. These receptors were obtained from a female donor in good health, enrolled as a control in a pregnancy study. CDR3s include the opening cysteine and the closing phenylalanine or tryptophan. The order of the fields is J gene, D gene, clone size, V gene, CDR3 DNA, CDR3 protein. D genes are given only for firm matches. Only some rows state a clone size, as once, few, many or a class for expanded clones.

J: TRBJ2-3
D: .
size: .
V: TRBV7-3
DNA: TGTGCCAGCAGCCAGAGGTCCGGGTTGGATACGCAGTATTTT
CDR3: CASSQRSGLDTQYF

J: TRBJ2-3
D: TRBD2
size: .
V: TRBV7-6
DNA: TGTGCCAGCAGTCCAGGGGGCGGTCTAGCGGGAGCAGATACGCAGTATTTT
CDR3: CASSPGGGLAGADTQYF

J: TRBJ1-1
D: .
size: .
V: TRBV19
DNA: TGTGCCAGTATGTGGGGGCGTTCGCCTTTCTTT
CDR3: CASMWGRSPFF

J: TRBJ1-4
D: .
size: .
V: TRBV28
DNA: TGTGCCAGCAGTCCTCATACCGGACTGCCTGCTGGGCGAAAACTGTTTTTT
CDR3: CASSPHTGLPAGRKLFF

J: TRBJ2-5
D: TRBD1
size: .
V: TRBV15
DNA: TGTGCCACCAGCAGAGCGGGACAGGGGACCGGAGAGACCCAGTACTTC
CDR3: CATSRAGQGTGETQYF

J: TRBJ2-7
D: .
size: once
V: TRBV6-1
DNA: TGTGCCAGCAGTGAAGGGCTCTCCTACGAGCAGTACTTC
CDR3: CASSEGLSYEQYF

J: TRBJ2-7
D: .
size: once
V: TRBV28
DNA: TGTGCCAGCAGTTCGAGCTCCTACGAGCAGTACTTC
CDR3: CASSSSSYEQYF

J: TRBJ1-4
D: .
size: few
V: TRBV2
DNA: TGTGCCAGCGAAGGAGGCAGATCTAATGAAAAACTGTTTTTT
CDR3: CASEGGRSNEKLFF

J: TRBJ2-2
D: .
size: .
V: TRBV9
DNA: TGTGCCAGCAGCGTAGAGGGGAGGGGGAAGAACACCGGGGAGCTGTTTTTT
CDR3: CASSVEGRGKNTGELFF

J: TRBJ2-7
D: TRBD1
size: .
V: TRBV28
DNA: TGTGCCAGCAGAAGACCGGGACAGGGTTACGAGCAGTACTTC
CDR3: CASRRPGQGYEQYF

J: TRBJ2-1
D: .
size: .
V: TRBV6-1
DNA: TGTGCCAGCGACTCCCGAACCTACAATGAGCAGTTCTTC
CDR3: CASDSRTYNEQFF

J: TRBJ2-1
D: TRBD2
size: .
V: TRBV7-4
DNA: TGTGCCAGCAGCACCGGGACTAGCGAAAACAATGAGCAGTTCTTC
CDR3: CASSTGTSENNEQFF

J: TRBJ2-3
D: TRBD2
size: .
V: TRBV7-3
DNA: TGTGCCAGCAGCTCCCCTAGCGGGAGCAGTGGAGATACGCAGTATTTT
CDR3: CASSSPSGSSGDTQYF

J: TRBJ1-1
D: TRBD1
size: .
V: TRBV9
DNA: TGTGCCAGCAGCGCGGGACAGGGGGCGATTGAAGCTTTCTTT
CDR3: CASSAGQGAIEAFF

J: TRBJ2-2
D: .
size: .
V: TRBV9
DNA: TGTGCCAGCAGCGTAGATCGTGGGCAGGGCCGCGACACCGGGGAGCTGTTTTTT
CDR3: CASSVDRGQGRDTGELFF

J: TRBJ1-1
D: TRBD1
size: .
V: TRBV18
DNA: TGTGCCAGCTCACCAACAGGGGCGAACACTGAAGCTTTCTTT
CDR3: CASSPTGANTEAFF

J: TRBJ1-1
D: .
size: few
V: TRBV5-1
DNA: TGCGCCAGCAGCCCCTCAGAGGGGAACACTGAAGCTTTCTTT
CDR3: CASSPSEGNTEAFF

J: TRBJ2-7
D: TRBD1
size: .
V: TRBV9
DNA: TGTGCCAGCAGCCCTAATTCACAGGGGGGATACGAGCAGTACTTC
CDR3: CASSPNSQGGYEQYF

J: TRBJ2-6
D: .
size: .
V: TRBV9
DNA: TGTGCCAGCAGTGACGTCGGGGGTAGTGGTGGGGCCAACGTCCTGACTTTC
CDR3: CASSDVGGSGGANVLTF

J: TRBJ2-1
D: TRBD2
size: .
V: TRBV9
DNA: TGTGCCAGCAGCGTAGAGATAGCGGGAACTCGATACAATGAGCAGTTCTTC
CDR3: CASSVEIAGTRYNEQFF

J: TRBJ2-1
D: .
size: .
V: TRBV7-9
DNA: TGTGCCAGCAGCCTGGGACTCACCTTTTACAATGAGCAGTTCTTC
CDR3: CASSLGLTFYNEQFF

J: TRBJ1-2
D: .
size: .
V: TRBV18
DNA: TGTGCCAGCTCACCACCGTACACCCGCTATGGCTACACCTTC
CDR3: CASSPPYTRYGYTF

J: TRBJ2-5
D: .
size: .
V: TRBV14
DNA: TGTGCCAGCGCAAAGGGCGGGTTACAAGAGACCCAGTACTTC
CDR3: CASAKGGLQETQYF

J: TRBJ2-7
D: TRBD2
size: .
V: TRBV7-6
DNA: TGTGCCAGCAGCGCCGCGTCTAGCGGGAAGAGCGAGCAGTACTTC
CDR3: CASSAASSGKSEQYF

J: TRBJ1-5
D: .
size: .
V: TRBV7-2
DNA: TGTGCCAGCAGCTTAGAGGGGTTGGGCAATCAGCCCCAGCATTTT
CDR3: CASSLEGLGNQPQHF

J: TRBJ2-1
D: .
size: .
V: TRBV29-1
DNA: TGCAGCGTTAAACATGCATACAATGAGCAGTTCTTC
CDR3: CSVKHAYNEQFF

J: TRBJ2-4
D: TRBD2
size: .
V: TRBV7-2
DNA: TGTGCCAGCAGCCCGGCGGGGGAGAGGTGGGCTAGCGGGAAAAACATTCAGTACTTC
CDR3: CASSPAGERWASGKNIQYF

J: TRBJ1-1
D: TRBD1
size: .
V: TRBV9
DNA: TGTGCCAGCAGCGAACCGGGACAGGGACTGGGGGGCCGCGGTGCGGTGGGCAACACTGAAGCTTTCTTT
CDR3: CASSEPGQGLGGRGAVGNTEAFF

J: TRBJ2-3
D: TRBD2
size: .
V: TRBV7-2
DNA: TGTGCCAGCAAGCGGGGGCCCATTGTTCATACGCAGTATTTT
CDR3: CASKRGPIVHTQYF

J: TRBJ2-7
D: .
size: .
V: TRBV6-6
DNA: TGTGCCAGCAGTTACTCCCAGGGTGACGCTTACGAGCAGTACTTC
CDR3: CASSYSQGDAYEQYF

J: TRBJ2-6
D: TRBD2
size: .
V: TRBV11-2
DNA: TGTGCCAGCAGCTTAGAGTTTGGGGGGGACTCTGGGGCCAACGTCCTGACTTTC
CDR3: CASSLEFGGDSGANVLTF

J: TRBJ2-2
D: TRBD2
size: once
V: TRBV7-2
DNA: TGTGCCAGCTTAACCCCTAGCGGGGGGCTCAGGGAGCTGTTTTTT
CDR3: CASLTPSGGLRELFF